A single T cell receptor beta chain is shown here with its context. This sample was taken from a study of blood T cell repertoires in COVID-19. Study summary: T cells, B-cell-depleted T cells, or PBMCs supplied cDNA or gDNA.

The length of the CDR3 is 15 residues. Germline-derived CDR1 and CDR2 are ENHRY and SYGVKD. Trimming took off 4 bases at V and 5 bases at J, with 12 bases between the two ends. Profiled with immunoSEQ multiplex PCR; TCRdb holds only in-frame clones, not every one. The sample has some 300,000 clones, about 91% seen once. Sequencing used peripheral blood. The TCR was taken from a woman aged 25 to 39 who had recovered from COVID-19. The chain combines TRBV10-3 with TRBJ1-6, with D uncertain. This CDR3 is CAISVSPQDNSPLHF. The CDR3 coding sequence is TGTGCCATCAGTGTATCCCCCCAGGATAATTCACCCCTCCACTTT.